This T cell receptor (beta chain) was captured in a study of OX40 agonist ivuxolimab in advanced cancers. Study summary: Three patients, one with hepatocellular carcinoma and two with cutaneous melanoma, achieved partial responses. Overall study results and limits: Blood T cells, both CD4+ and CD8+, expanded clonally by week 6 at 0.1 to 3.0 mg/kg. There were also nonresponders showing low normalized T-cell clonal expansion.

A note on this clone: Its antigen remains unknown.

CDR1 is LGHNA, CDR2 YSLEER, per germline. V was pared by 1 base and J by 5 bases, with 14 bases between. This CDR3 has 15 amino acids. The study sampled blood at baseline, cycle 4 day 1, and cycle 7 day 1. The assay was immunoSEQ multiplex PCR, and TCRdb's table has in-frame clones only and misses some. The table lists about 60,000 clones, 86% of them singletons, with about 12% in the top ten. This rearrangement joins TRBV4-3 to TRBJ1-1; tentatively, D is TRBD1 (5 bases). The receptor comes from an adult with an advanced solid tumor such as melanoma, head and neck, liver or kidney cancer. The source material was CD4+ or CD8+ T cells sorted from blood, sampled in a trial of the OX40 agonist ivuxolimab. The CDR3 loop is CASSQGSGIRTEAFF. The CDR3 DNA follows: TGCGCCAGCAGCCAAGGTTCAGGGATACGGACTGAAGCTTTCTTT.